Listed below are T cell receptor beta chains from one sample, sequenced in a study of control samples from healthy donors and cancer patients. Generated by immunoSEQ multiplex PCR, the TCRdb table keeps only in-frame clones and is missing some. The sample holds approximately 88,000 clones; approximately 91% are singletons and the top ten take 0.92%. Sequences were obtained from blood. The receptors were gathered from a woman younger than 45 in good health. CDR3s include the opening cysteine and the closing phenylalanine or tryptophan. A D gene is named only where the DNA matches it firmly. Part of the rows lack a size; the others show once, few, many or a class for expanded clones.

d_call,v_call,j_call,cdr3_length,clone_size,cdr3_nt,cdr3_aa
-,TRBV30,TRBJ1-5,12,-,TGTGCCTGGAGTACCGGATATCAGCCCCAGCATTTT,CAWSTGYQPQHF
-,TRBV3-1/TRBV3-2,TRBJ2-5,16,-,TGTGCCAGCAGCCAAGTTGGCGGGGAGGCACGAGAGACCCAGTACTTC,CASSQVGGEARETQYF
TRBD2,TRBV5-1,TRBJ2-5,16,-,TGCGCCAGCAGCTTGGGACGCGGGGGGCACCAAGAGACCCAGTACTTC,CASSLGRGGHQETQYF
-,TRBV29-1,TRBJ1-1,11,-,TGCAGCGTTGCAGGGCAACGTGAAGCTTTCTTT,CSVAGQREAFF
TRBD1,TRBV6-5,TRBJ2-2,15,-,TGTGCCAGCAGGGCCGGGACAGCTAACACCGGGGAGCTGTTTTTT,CASRAGTANTGELFF
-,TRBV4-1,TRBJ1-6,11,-,TGCGCCAGCAGCCAAGTAGGGCCCCTCCACTTT,CASSQVGPLHF
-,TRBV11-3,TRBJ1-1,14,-,TGTGCCAGCAGCGAGCGGGGCGCTCCCACTGAAGCTTTCTTT,CASSERGAPTEAFF
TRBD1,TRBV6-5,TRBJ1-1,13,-,TGTGCCAGCAGGCCCGAGGGGGACAGGGAAGCTTTCTTT,CASRPEGDREAFF
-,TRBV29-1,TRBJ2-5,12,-,TGCAGCGTTGCCGGGAGCGGAGAGACCCAGTACTTC,CSVAGSGETQYF
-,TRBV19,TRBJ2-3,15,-,TGTGCCAGTAGTATCTCCGGGAGTGGGACAGATACGCAGTATTTT,CASSISGSGTDTQYF
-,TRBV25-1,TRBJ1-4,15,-,TGTGCCAGCAGTGAATGGACAACAACTAATGAAAAACTGTTTTTT,CASSEWTTTNEKLFF
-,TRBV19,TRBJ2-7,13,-,TGTGCCAGTAGTATCAAGTCGGGGCTCGAGCAGTACTTC,CASSIKSGLEQYF
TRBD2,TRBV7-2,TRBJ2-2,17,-,TGTGCCAGCATTTCCGGGACTAGCCCTAGTGGCACCGGGGAGCTGTTTTTT,CASISGTSPSGTGELFF
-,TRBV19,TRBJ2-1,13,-,TGTGCCAGTAGTACCTCCTTTGGCGGTGAGCAGTTCTTC,CASSTSFGGEQFF
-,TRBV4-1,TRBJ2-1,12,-,TGCGCCAGCAACCTACCCGCGAGAGAGCAGTTCTTC,CASNLPAREQFF
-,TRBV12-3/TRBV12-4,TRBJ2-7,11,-,TGTGCCAGCAGTTCCAGGTACGAGCAGTACTTC,CASSSRYEQYF
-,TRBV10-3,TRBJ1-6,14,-,TGTGCCATCAGTGAGGAGGGGAGGAAGTCACCCCTCCACTTT,CAISEEGRKSPLHF
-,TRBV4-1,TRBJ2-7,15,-,TGCGCCAGCAGCCTCAGCAACTTAGGCTCCTACGAGCAGTACTTC,CASSLSNLGSYEQYF
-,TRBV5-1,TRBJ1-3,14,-,TGCGCCAGCAGTCAAGGCCGAAGCGGAAACACCATATATTTT,CASSQGRSGNTIYF
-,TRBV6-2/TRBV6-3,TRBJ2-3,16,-,TGTGCCAGCAGTGCCTGGGAAATAGCGCTCACAGATACGCAGTATTTT,CASSAWEIALTDTQYF
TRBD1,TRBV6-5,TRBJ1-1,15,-,TGTGCCAGCAGTCACAAAAGACAGGGCGGCACTGAAGCTTTCTTT,CASSHKRQGGTEAFF
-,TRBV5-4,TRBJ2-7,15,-,TGTGCCAGCAGCTTGGAGGCTCGGATCCCCTACGAGCAGTACTTC,CASSLEARIPYEQYF
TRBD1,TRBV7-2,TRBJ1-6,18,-,TGTGCCAGCAGCTCGCCACACCGGGACAGGGACTATAATTCACCCCTCCACTTT,CASSSPHRDRDYNSPLHF
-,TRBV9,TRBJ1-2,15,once,TGTGCCAGCAGCCCCGGCCTAGGGGTCAACTATGGCTACACCTTC,CASSPGLGVNYGYTF
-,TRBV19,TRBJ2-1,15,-,TGTGCCAGTAGTATTAGGGGACTGGCAGGGGATGAGCAGTTCTTC,CASSIRGLAGDEQFF
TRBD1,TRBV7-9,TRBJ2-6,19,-,TGTGCCAGCAGCCCAGAGGCGGGACAGGCGCACTCTGGGGCCAACGTCCTGACTTTC,CASSPEAGQAHSGANVLTF
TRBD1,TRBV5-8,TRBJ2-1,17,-,TGTGCCAGCAGCCCCGGGACAGGGGCCATCCCCGGCAATGAGCAGTTCTTC,CASSPGTGAIPGNEQFF
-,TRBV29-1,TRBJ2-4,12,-,TGCAGCGTTGGCAACAGGGTGGACATTCAGTACTTC,CSVGNRVDIQYF
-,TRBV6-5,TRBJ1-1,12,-,TGTGCCAGCAGTTACCGGAACACTGAAGCTTTCTTT,CASSYRNTEAFF
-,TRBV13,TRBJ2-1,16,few,TGTGCCAGCAGCTTATTAATTGACTTTACCTACAATGAGCAGTTCTTC,CASSLLIDFTYNEQFF
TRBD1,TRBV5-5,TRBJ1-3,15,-,TGTGCCAGCAGCCCGGGGACAGTCTCTGGAAACACCATATATTTT,CASSPGTVSGNTIYF
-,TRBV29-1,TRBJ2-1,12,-,TGCAGCGTTGTAAGGGAAGACGATGAGCAGTTCTTC,CSVVREDDEQFF
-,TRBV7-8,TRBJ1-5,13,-,TGTGCCAGCAGCACCGCAGGGAATCAGCCCCAGCATTTT,CASSTAGNQPQHF
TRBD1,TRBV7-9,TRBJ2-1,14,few,TGTGCCAGCAGCCCCGGACAGGATGTTACTGAGCAGTTCTTC,CASSPGQDVTEQFF
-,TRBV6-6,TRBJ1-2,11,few,TGTGCCAGCAGTCCCGACTATGGCTACACCTTC,CASSPDYGYTF
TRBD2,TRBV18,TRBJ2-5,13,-,TGTGCCAGCTCAGCCGGGACTAGCGAGACCCAGTACTTC,CASSAGTSETQYF
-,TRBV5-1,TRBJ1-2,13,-,TGCGCCAGCAGCTTGGAGGGAGACTATGGCTACACCTTC,CASSLEGDYGYTF
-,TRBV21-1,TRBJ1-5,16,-,TGTGCCAGCAGCAAAGTGATGGGGGCAGGCAATCAGCCCCAGCATTTT,CASSKVMGAGNQPQHF